The 24 T cell receptor beta chains given below trace back to one sample, sequenced in a study of shared clonotypes between healthy human individuals. Assay: immunoSEQ multiplex PCR; the TCRdb copy retains only in-frame clones and omits some. The sample has around 2,000,000 clones, approximately 94% seen once. CD8 cells regarded as naive lacked CD45RO, were positively chosen for CCR7, and omitted terminally differentiated effector memory CD45RA+ cells. The sequencing sample was made of naive CD8+ T cells sorted from blood. Source of these receptors: a man younger than 35 in good health.

The chain recombines TRBV7-8 with TRBJ1-6; D call uncertain. CDR1 and CDR2 (germline): SGHVS, FQNEAQ. Trimming shortened V by 5 bases and J by 7 bases, and 9 bases separated the two germline ends. The CDR3 totals 13 residues. Here the CDR3 reads CASSPAPNSPLHF. In DNA form, the CDR3 reads TGTGCCAGCAGCCCCGCGCCGAATTCACCCCTCCACTTT.

The gene calls are TRBV2 and TRBJ1-3, with 10 nucleotides matching TRBD1. The CDR3 covers 15 residues. Trimming removed 6 bases from V and 4 bases from J; junction bases left unmatched: 6. Germline V gene lookup returns CDR1 SNHLY and CDR2 FYNNEI. The CDR3 DNA sequence: TGTGCCAGCAGCCTCGGGACAGGGGCGGGAAACACCATATATTTT. Protein sequence: CASSLGTGAGNTIYF.

The rearrangement joins TRBV7-9 to TRBJ2-5; perhaps TRBD1 as D (6 bases). CDR3 length: 16 residues. CDR1 is SEHNR and CDR2 is FQNEAQ in the germline V gene (reference sequence). The V gene lost 4 bases and the J gene lost 0 bases, with 15 bases spanning the gap. CDR3 DNA: TGTGCCAGCAGCTCCCAGGTGGACAGCTACCAAGAGACCCAGTACTTC. Translating gives CASSSQVDSYQETQYF.

This clone was detected only once. This sample includes further DNA sequences coding for the same CDR3. V and J are TRBV6-1 and TRBJ1-1; D remains unclear. CDR1 and CDR2 (germline): MNHNS, SASEGT. The CDR3 length is 11 residues. The V end was cut by 5 bases, the J end by 1 base, with 2 bases between. The CDR3 bases are TGTGCCAGCAGTACGAACACTGAAGCTTTCTTT. Translated, it gives CASSTNTEAFF.

This chain connects TRBV13 to TRBJ2-7; 10 nucleotides line up with TRBD1. The ends lost 5 bases at V and 6 bases at J; junction bases unmatched: 13. Per germline, CDR1 PRHDT and CDR2 FYEKMQ (reference sequence). The CDR3 is 16 residues long. Here the CDR3 DNA reads TGTGCCAGCAGCCTTGCCCCGGGGACAGGGGAGACCGAGCAGTACTTC. Amino acid sequence: CASSLAPGTGETEQYF.

With respect to this clone: Distinct nucleotide sequences in the sample also encode this CDR3. The chain carries TRBV27 and TRBJ2-7; D gene ambiguous. The CDR3 runs to 14 residues. In germline, CDR1 is MNHEY, CDR2 SMNVEV (reference sequence). V was trimmed by 3 bases and J by 0 bases, leaving 9 bases between them. CDR3 bases: TGTGCCAGCAGTTTGTGGACGGACTCCTACGAGCAGTACTTC. It translates to CASSLWTDSYEQYF.

The J gene is TRBJ2-5, the V gene TRBV6-1, with D perhaps given as TRBD1 or TRBD2 (6 bases each). This CDR3 has 16 amino acids. V lost 4 bases to trimming and J lost 1 base, with 16 bases between them. Germline V gives CDR1 MNHNS, CDR2 SASEGT. The chain's CDR3 is CASSVLRGASQETQYF. The CDR3 bases are TGTGCCAGCAGTGTCTTAAGGGGGGCGTCCCAAGAGACCCAGTACTTC.

This clone was seen just once. The chain recombines TRBV27 with TRBJ1-1, with a tentative D call TRBD1 (5 bases). The CDR3 runs 11 residues. Germline V gene sequence: CDR1 MNHEY, CDR2 SMNVEV (reference sequence). The ends were cut back, 6 bases at V and 11 bases at J, with 13 bases in the middle. The CDR3 region has the DNA TGTGCCAGCAGGTCCATCGGGGGGGCTTTCTTT. Protein product: CASRSIGGAFF.

This chain connects TRBV10-3 to TRBJ2-7; D is perhaps TRBD1 (6 bases). CDR1 ENHRY and CDR2 SYGVKD come from the germline V gene. This CDR3 has 15 residues. Trimming cost V 4 bases and J 0 bases, with 13 bases left between them. The CDR3 sequence is CAISGGADSSYEQYF. The CDR3 bases are TGTGCCATCAGTGGCGGAGCGGACAGCTCCTACGAGCAGTACTTC.

The V gene is TRBV15, the J gene TRBJ1-5; TRBD1 matches at 8 bases. Germline values: CDR1 LNHNV, CDR2 YYDKDF (reference sequence). The CDR3 has 17 amino acids. After removal of 0 bases from V and 6 bases from J, the junction contained 10 bases not matched to a gene. CDR3 residues: CATSREPPGGFGQPQHF. CDR3 DNA sequence: TGTGCCACCAGCAGAGAACCGCCAGGGGGCTTCGGTCAGCCCCAGCATTTT.

The chain combines TRBV5-1 with TRBJ1-1; maybe TRBD1 (5 bases). V was pared by 4 bases and J by 0 bases, with 19 bases between. Germline values: CDR1 SGHRS, CDR2 YFSETQ. This CDR3 has 17 amino acids. This CDR3 reads CASSPAGLQRVNTEAFF. CDR3 nucleotide sequence: TGCGCCAGCAGCCCAGCGGGACTCCAAAGGGTGAACACTGAAGCTTTCTTT.

The rearrangement links TRBV4-1 to TRBJ2-2, with 8 bases aligning to TRBD1. CDR3 length equals 15 residues. V dropped 3 bases and J dropped 6; count of bases not matched to a gene: 6. From germline, CDR1 is MGHRA and CDR2 YSYEKL. The CDR3 sequence is CASSQRTGLAGELFF. CDR3 bases: TGCGCCAGCAGCCAGAGGACAGGGTTGGCCGGGGAGCTGTTTTTT.

This clone was seen once. Other DNA sequences of this sample code for an identical CDR3. The rearrangement uses TRBV5-4 and TRBJ2-7, with 9 bases lining up with TRBD1. In germline, CDR1 is SGHNT, CDR2 YYREEE (reference sequence). Trimming at V came to 4 bases and at J to 3 bases, leaving 2 bases not matched to a gene. This CDR3 region has 13 residues. CDR3 loop: CASSPTGGYEQYF. The CDR3 DNA sequence: TGTGCCAGCAGCCCGACAGGGGGCTACGAGCAGTACTTC.

The chain recombines TRBV10-3 with TRBJ1-5; D remains unclear. The CDR3 contains 12 residues. The V end was cut by 2 bases, the J end by 7 bases, with 6 bases between. The germline V gene encodes CDR1 ENHRY and CDR2 SYGVKD. This CDR3 is CAISEGAQPQHF. The CDR3 region has the DNA TGTGCCATCAGTGAGGGAGCCCAGCCCCAGCATTTT.

The V gene is TRBV13, the J gene TRBJ1-1; 8 bases align to TRBD1. Per germline, CDR1 PRHDT and CDR2 FYEKMQ (reference sequence). V was clipped by 3 bases and J by 4 bases; unmatched bases: 7. The length of the CDR3 is 15 residues. CDR3 sequence: CASSFSQGGSTEAFF. CDR3 in DNA: TGTGCCAGCAGCTTTTCACAGGGGGGAAGCACTGAAGCTTTCTTT.

V gene TRBV9 combines with J gene TRBJ2-7, with D perhaps given as TRBD1 or TRBD2 (5 bases each). The germline V and J ends were trimmed by 2 bases and 6 bases, with 12 bases remaining between them. The CDR3 is 13 amino acids. Looked up from germline, CDR1 is SGDLS and CDR2 is YYNGEE. The CDR3 reads CASSVRDGFEQYF. The CDR3 DNA sequence: TGTGCCAGCAGCGTCCGGGACGGGTTCGAGCAGTACTTC.

The CDR3 reads CAWKGGLGDYEQYF. The CDR3 DNA sequence: TGTGCCTGGAAAGGCGGGTTGGGGGACTACGAGCAGTACTTC. The V and J genes are TRBV30 and TRBJ2-7, with D possibly called TRBD1 or TRBD2 (5 bases each). The CDR3 extends over 14 amino acids. V lost 4 bases to trimming and J lost 3 bases, with 16 bases between them. The V gene's germline CDR1 is GTSNPN and CDR2 SVGIG (reference sequence). Filled out from reference TRBV30 and TRBJ2-7, the complete variable domain reads SQTIHQWPATLVQPVGSPLSLECTVEGTSNPNLYWYRQAAGRGLQLLFYSVGIGQISSEVPQNLSASRPQDRQFILSSKKLLLSDSGFYLCAWKGGLGDYEQYFGPGTRLTVT.

The chain has TRBV5-4 and TRBJ2-2; perhaps TRBD2 as D (5 bases). V gave up 2 bases and J gave up 0 bases, with 11 bases separating them. This CDR3 spans 16 amino acids. Per the germline V gene, CDR1 is SGHNT and CDR2 is YYREEE (reference sequence). The CDR3 is CASSFGISANTGELFF. The CDR3 DNA follows: TGTGCCAGCAGCTTTGGTATTAGCGCGAACACCGGGGAGCTGTTTTTT. Drawing the rest from reference TRBV5-4 and TRBJ2-2, the complete variable domain is ETGVTQSPTHLIKTRGQQVTLRCSSQSGHNTVSWYQQALGQGPQFIFQYYREEENGRGNFPPRFSGLQFPNYSSELNVNALELDDSALYLCASSFGISANTGELFFGEGSRLTVL.

The V and J genes are TRBV29-1 and TRBJ1-3; D is uncertain. V dropped 3 bases and J dropped 0 bases, with 9 bases sitting between them. The length of the CDR3 is 14 residues. Germline assignment: CDR1 SQVTM and CDR2 ANQGSEA. DNA for the CDR3: TGCAGCGTTGAGGACCGCAGCTCTGGAAACACCATATATTTT. Amino acid sequence: CSVEDRSSGNTIYF.

Only a few counts were recorded for this clone. The chain combines TRBV11-2 with TRBJ2-1, with TRBD2 matching 14 bases. Losses at the gene ends were 3 bases for V and 7 bases for J; bases not matched to a gene: 5. This CDR3 comprises 16 residues. CDR1 SGHAT and CDR2 FQNNGV come from the germline V gene. The CDR3 reads CASSFAGTSGSNEQFF. CDR3 in DNA: TGTGCCAGCAGCTTCGCCGGGACTAGCGGGAGTAATGAGCAGTTCTTC.

As regards this clone: This specimen includes other DNA sequences encoding the same CDR3. The V gene is TRBV7-2, the J gene TRBJ2-7; D possibly matches TRBD1 or TRBD2 (5 bases each). CDR1 is SGHTA and CDR2 is FQGNSA in the germline V gene. The CDR3 has 14 residues. Trimming stripped 1 base from V and 2 bases from J, with 9 bases between. As DNA, the CDR3 is TGTGCCAGCAGCTTAGGGGGGATCACCTACGAGCAGTACTTC. It yields the protein CASSLGGITYEQYF.

The V gene is TRBV11-2, the J gene TRBJ1-5; 11 bases agree with TRBD1. CDR1 SGHAT and CDR2 FQNNGV come from the germline V gene. Trimming took 5 bases from V and 5 from J; bases not matched to a gene: 5. This CDR3 region has 15 residues. DNA for the CDR3: TGTGCCAGCAGCCCGGGACAGGGGGTTTATCAGCCCCAGCATTTT. It encodes CASSPGQGVYQPQHF.

V usage is TRBV28 and J usage is TRBJ1-1; TRBD1 is a possible D gene (6 bases). The CDR3 has 13 residues. Germline V gives CDR1 MDHEN, CDR2 SYDVKM. The V end was cut by 3 bases, the J end by 7 bases, with 12 bases between. CDR3 loop: CASSFPRQVEAFF. In DNA form, the CDR3 reads TGTGCCAGCAGTTTCCCCCGACAGGTTGAAGCTTTCTTT. The full variable domain, with the rest looked up from reference TRBV28 and TRBJ1-1, is DVKVTQSSRYLVKRTGEKVFLECVQDMDHENMFWYRQDPGLGLRLIYFSYDVKMKEKGDIPEGYSVSREKKERFSLILESASTNQTSMYLCASSFPRQVEAFFGQGTRLTVV.

This clone appeared once. The genes are TRBV9 and TRBJ2-1; TRBD1 agrees at 8 bases. The junction had 9 bases not matched to a gene; V was cut back by 4 bases and J by 9 bases. CDR3 length: 14 amino acids. Germline V gene sequence: CDR1 SGDLS, CDR2 YYNGEE. Here the CDR3 reads CASSMWGQASEQFF. As DNA, the CDR3 is TGTGCCAGCAGCATGTGGGGACAGGCAAGTGAGCAGTTCTTC. Drawing the rest from reference TRBV9 and TRBJ2-1, the complete variable domain is DSGVTQTPKHLITATGQRVTLRCSPRSGDLSVYWYQQSLDQGLQFLIQYYNGEERAKGNILERFSAQQFPDLHSELNLSSLELGDSALYFCASSMWGQASEQFFGPGTRLTVL.